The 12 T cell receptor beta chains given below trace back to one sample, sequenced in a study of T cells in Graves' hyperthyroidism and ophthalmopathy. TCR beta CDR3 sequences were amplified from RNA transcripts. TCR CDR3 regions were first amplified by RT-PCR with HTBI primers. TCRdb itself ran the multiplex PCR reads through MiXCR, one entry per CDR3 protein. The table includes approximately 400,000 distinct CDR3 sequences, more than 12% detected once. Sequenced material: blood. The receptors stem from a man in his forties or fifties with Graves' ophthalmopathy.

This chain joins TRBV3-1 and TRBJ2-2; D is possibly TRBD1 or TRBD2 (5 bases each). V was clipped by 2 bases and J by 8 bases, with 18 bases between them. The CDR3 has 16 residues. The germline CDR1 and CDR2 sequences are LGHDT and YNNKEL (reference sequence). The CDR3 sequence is CASSQRAGAEAGELFF. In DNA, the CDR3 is TGTGCCAGCAGCCAAAGAGCCGGGGCAGAGGCTGGGGAGCTGTTTTTT.

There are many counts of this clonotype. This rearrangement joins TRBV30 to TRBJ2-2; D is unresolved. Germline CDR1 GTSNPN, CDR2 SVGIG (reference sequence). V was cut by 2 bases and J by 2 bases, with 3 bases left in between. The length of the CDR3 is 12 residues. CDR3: CAWSSNTGELFF. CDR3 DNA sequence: TGTGCCTGGAGTTCTAACACCGGGGAGCTGTTTTTT.

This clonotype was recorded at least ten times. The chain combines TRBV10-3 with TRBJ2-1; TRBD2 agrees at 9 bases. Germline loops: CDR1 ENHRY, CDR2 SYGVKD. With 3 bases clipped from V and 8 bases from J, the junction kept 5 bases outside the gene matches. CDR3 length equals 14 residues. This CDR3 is CAISDSGRTDEQFF. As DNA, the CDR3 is TGTGCCATCAGTGACAGCGGGAGGACCGATGAGCAGTTCTTC.

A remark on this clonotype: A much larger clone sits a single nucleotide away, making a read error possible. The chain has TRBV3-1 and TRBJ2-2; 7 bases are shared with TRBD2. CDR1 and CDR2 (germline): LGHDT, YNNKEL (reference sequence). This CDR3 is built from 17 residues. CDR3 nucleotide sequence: TGTGTCAGCAGCCAAAACCCGACTAGCCCAAGGACCGGGGAGCTGTTTTTT. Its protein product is CVSSQNPTSPRTGELFF.

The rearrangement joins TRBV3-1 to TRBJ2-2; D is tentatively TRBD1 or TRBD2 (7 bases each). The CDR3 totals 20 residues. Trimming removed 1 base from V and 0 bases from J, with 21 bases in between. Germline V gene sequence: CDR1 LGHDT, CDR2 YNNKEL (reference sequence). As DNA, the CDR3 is TGTGCCAGCAGCCAAGTAAGAGGAGGGGGAGGGACAGCGAACACCGGGGAGCTGTTTTTT. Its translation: CASSQVRGGGGTANTGELFF.

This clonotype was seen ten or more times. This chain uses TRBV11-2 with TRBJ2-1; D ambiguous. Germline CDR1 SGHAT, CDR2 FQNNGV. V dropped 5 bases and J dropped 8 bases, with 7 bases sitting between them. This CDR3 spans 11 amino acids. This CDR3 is CASSHYDEQFF. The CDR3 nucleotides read TGTGCCAGCAGCCATTACGATGAGCAGTTCTTC.

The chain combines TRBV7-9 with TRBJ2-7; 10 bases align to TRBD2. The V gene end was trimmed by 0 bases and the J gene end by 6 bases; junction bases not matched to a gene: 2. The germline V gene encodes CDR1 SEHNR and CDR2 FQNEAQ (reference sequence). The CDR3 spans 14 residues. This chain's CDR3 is CASSLAAGGLEQYF. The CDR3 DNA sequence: TGTGCCAGCAGCTTAGCAGCGGGAGGGCTCGAGCAGTACTTC. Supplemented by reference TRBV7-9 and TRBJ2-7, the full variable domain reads DTGVSQNPRHKITKRGQNVTFRCDPISEHNRLYWYRQTLGQGPEFLTYFQNEAQLEKSRLLSDRFSAERPKGSFSTLEIQRTEQGDSAMYLCASSLAAGGLEQYFGPGTRLTVT.

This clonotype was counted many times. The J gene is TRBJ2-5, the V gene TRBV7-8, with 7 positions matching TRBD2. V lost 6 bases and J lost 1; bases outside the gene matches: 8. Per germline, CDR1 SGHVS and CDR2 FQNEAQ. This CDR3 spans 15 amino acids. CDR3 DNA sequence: TGTGCCAGCAGGCGGGACTATAAAGCCCAAGAGACCCAGTACTTC. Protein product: CASRRDYKAQETQYF.

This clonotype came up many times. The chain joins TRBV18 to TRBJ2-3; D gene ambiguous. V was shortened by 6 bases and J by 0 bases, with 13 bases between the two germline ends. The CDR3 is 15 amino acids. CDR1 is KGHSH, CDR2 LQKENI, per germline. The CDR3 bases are TGTGCCAGCTCTCCCTGGGGTGCGAGCACAGATACGCAGTATTTT. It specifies CASSPWGASTDTQYF.

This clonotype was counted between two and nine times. In DNA, the CDR3 is TGTGCCAGCAGCGTAGGAGCGGGAGTGTATACCGGGGAGCTGTTTTTT. It codes for CASSVGAGVYTGELFF. V gene TRBV9 combines with J gene TRBJ2-2; 8 bases align to TRBD2. CDR1 is SGDLS and CDR2 is YYNGEE in the germline V gene. The CDR3 consists of 16 residues. The J segment lost 5 bases and the V segment lost 0 bases, leaving 6 bases of the junction unmatched.

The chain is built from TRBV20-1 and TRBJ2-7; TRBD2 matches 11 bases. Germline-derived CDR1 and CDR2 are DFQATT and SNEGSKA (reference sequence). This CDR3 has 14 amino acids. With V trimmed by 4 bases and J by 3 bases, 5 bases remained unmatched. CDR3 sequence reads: CSATSGTSGYEQYF. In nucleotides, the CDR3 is TGCAGTGCTACCTCCGGGACTAGCGGCTACGAGCAGTACTTC.

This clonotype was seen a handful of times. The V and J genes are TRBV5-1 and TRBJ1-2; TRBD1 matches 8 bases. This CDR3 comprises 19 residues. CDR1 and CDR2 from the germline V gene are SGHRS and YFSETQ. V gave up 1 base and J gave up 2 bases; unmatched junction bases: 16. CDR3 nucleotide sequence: TGCGCCAGCAGCTTGCCCCCAGTCCAGGGGGCTTTCCCAAACTATGGCTACACCTTC. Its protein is CASSLPPVQGAFPNYGYTF. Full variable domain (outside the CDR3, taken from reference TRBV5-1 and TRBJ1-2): KAGVTQTPRYLIKTRGQQVTLSCSPISGHRSVSWYQQTPGQGLQFLFEYFSETQRNKGNFPGRFSGRQFSNSRSEMNVSTLELGDSALYLCASSLPPVQGAFPNYGYTFGSGTRLTVV.